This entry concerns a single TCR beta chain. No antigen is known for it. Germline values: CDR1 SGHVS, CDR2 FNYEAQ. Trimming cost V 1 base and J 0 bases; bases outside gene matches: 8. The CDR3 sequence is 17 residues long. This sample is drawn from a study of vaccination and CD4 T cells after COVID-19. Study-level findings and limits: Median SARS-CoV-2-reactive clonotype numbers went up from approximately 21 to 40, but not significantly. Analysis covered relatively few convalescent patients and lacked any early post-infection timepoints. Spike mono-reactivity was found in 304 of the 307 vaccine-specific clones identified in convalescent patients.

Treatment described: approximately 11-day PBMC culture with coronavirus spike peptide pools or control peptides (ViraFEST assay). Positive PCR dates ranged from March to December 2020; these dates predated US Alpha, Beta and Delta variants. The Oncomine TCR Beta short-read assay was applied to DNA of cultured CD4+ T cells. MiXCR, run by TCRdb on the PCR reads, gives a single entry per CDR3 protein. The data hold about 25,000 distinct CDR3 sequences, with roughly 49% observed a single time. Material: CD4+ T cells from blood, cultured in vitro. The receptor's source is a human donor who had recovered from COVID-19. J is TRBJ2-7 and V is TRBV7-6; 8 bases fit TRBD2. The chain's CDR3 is CASSLGPPGGVSYEQYF. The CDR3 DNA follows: TGTGCCAGCAGCTTAGGCCCCCCGGGAGGGGTCTCCTACGAGCAGTACTTC.